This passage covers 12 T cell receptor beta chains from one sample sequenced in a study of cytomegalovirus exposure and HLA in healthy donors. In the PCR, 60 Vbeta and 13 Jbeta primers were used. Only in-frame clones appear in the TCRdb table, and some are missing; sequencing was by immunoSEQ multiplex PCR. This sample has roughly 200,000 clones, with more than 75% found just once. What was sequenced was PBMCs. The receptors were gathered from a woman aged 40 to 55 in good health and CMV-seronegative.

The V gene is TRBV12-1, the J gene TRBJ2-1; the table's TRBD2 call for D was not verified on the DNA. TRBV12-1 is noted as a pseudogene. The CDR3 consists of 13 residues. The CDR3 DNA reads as TGTGCCATACTAGCGGGAGGGAGGAATGAGCAGTTCTTC. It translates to CAILAGGRNEQFF.

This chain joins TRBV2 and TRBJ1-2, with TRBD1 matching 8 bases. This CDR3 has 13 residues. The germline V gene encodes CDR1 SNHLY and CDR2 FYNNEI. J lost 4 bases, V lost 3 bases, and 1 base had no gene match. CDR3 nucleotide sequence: TGTGCCAGCAGTGATCAGGGGGCCTATGGCTACACCTTC. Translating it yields CASSDQGAYGYTF.

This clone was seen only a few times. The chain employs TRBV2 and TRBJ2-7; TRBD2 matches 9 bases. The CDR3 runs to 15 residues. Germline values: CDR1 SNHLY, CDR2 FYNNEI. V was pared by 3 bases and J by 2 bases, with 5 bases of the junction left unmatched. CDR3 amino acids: CASSESVAGAYEQYF. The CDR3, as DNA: TGTGCCAGCAGTGAGTCGGTAGCGGGGGCCTACGAGCAGTACTTC. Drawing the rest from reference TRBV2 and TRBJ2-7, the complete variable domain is EPEVTQTPSHQVTQMGQEVILRCVPISNHLYFYWYRQILGQKVEFLVSFYNNEISEKSEIFDDQFSVERPDGSNFTLKIRSTKLEDSAMYFCASSESVAGAYEQYFGPGTRLTVT.

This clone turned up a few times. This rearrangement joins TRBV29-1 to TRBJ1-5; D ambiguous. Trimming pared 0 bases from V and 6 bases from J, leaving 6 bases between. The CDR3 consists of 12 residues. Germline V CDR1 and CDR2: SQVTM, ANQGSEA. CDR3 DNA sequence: TGCAGCGTTGAAGATCCGGGTCAGCCCCAGCATTTT. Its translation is CSVEDPGQPQHF.

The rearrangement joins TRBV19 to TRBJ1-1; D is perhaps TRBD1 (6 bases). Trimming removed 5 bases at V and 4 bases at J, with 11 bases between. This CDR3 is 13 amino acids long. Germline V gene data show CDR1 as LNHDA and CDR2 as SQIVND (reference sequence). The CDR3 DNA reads TGTGCCAGTAGTCCAGGGGTAGGCACTGAAGCTTTCTTT. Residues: CASSPGVGTEAFF.

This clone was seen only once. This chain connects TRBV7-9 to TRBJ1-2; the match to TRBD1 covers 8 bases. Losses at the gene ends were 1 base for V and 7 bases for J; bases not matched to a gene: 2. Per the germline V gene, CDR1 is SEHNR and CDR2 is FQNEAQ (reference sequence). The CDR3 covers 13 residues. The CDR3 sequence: CASSLGTGSGYTF. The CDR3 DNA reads TGTGCCAGCAGCTTAGGGACAGGGAGTGGCTACACCTTC. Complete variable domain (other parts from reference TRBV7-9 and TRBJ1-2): DTGVSQNPRHKITKRGQNVTFRCDPISEHNRLYWYRQTLGQGPEFLTYFQNEAQLEKSRLLSDRFSAERPKGSFSTLEIQRTEQGDSAMYLCASSLGTGSGYTFGSGTRLTVV.

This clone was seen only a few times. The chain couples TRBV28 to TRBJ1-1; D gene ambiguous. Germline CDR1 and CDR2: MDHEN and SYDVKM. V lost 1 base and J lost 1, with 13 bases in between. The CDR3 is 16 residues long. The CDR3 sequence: CASSLLGSLGNTEAFF. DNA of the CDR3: TGTGCCAGCAGTTTATTGGGGAGTTTGGGGAACACTGAAGCTTTCTTT.

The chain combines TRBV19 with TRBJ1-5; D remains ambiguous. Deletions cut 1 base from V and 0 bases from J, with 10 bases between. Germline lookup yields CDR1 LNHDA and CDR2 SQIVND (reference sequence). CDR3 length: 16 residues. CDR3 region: CASSIAGPYSNQPQHF. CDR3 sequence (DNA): TGTGCCAGTAGTATAGCCGGTCCTTATAGCAATCAGCCCCAGCATTTT.

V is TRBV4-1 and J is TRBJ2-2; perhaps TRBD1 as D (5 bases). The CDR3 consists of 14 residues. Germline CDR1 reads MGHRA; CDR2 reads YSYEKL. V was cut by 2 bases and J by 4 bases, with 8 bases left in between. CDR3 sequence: CASSQQGFTGELFF. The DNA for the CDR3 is TGCGCCAGCAGCCAACAGGGCTTCACCGGGGAGCTGTTTTTT.

CDR3 protein: CASSPDRDGYTF. The CDR3 region has the DNA TGCGCCAGCAGCCCTGACAGGGACGGCTACACCTTC. V usage is TRBV5-1 and J usage is TRBJ1-2; 7 nucleotides match TRBD1. The trim removed 4 bases at V and 8 bases at J, leaving 5 bases unmatched. The CDR3 totals 12 residues. Germline V gene lookup returns CDR1 SGHRS and CDR2 YFSETQ. Full variable domain (remainder filled in from reference TRBV5-1 and TRBJ1-2): KAGVTQTPRYLIKTRGQQVTLSCSPISGHRSVSWYQQTPGQGLQFLFEYFSETQRNKGNFPGRFSGRQFSNSRSEMNVSTLELGDSALYLCASSPDRDGYTFGSGTRLTVV.

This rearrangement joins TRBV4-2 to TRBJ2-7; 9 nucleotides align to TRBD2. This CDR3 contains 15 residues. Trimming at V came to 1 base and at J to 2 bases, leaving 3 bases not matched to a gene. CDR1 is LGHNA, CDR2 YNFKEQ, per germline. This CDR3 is CASSQGLAAAYEQYF. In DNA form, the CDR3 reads TGTGCCAGCAGCCAAGGACTAGCGGCTGCCTACGAGCAGTACTTC.

The CDR3 DNA is TGTGCCAGCAGTACGGGAGCTAACAATGAGCAGTTCTTC. Amino acid sequence: CASSTGANNEQFF. J is TRBJ2-1 and V is TRBV28; D perhaps matches TRBD2 (6 bases). Trimming left V 5 bases short and J 5 bases short, with 10 bases between. Germline CDR1 and CDR2: MDHEN and SYDVKM. The CDR3 has 13 residues.